These 13 T cell receptor beta chains were all obtained from the same sample, sequenced in a study of identical twins. TCRdb processed the 5' RACE reads anew with MiXCR; each CDR3 protein has one entry. In the table there are about 200,000 distinct CDR3 sequences, 6.5% of which are singletons. The sample was also linked to a second study, of T cells expressing NK-cell markers.

Source material: CD8+ T cells sorted from blood. The receptors here all came from a young woman in good health.

This clonotype has ten or more counts. V gene TRBV24-1 combines with J gene TRBJ2-7; no definite D call. The germline V and J ends were trimmed by 5 bases and 4 bases, with 17 bases remaining between them. CDR1 and CDR2 from the germline V gene are KGHDR and SFDVKD. CDR3 length equals 15 residues. CDR3 DNA: TGTGCCACCAGTGCCTTAGGCGGAGAACCGTACGAGCAGTACTTC. This sequence encodes CATSALGGEPYEQYF.

This clonotype came up many times. The J gene is TRBJ2-5, the V gene TRBV2; 11 bases map to TRBD2. CDR1 is SNHLY, CDR2 FYNNEI, per germline. The trim removed 2 bases at V and 4 bases at J, leaving 6 bases unmatched. The CDR3 is 16 residues long. Here the CDR3 reads CASSELVLAGVETQYF. The CDR3 nucleotides are TGTGCCAGCAGTGAATTGGTACTAGCGGGAGTAGAGACCCAGTACTTC.

V gene TRBV7-3 combines with J gene TRBJ2-3, with 12 bases fitting TRBD2. Looked up from germline, CDR1 is SGHTA and CDR2 is FQGTGA. This CDR3 region has 22 residues. J was trimmed by 0 bases and V by 1 base; bases with no gene match: 17. CDR3 sequence reads: CASSLRGGLAGRVNESTDTQYF. DNA for the CDR3: TGTGCCAGCAGCTTAAGAGGAGGACTAGCGGGGCGAGTAAACGAAAGCACAGATACGCAGTATTTT.

V is TRBV12-3 or TRBV12-4 and J is TRBJ1-2; D is ambiguous. This CDR3 comprises 15 residues. V was shortened by 1 base and J by 8 bases, with 17 bases between the two germline ends. For the CDR3, the DNA is TGTGCCAGCAGTTTAGAGGGAGTGCCGGGTCCGGGCTACACCTTC. Protein: CASSLEGVPGPGYTF.

This clonotype was picked up many times. The chain combines TRBV9 with TRBJ1-2, with a possible D match to TRBD1 (6 bases). The V and J ends lost 2 bases and 1 base respectively, with 12 bases between them. Germline-derived CDR1 and CDR2 are SGDLS and YYNGEE. The CDR3 is 15 amino acids. The CDR3 DNA reads as TGTGCCAGCAGCGTCGGACAGACCCTTAACTATGGCTACACCTTC. It translates to CASSVGQTLNYGYTF.

This clonotype was seen a handful of times. The chain joins TRBV7-9 to TRBJ2-5, with a weak D call TRBD2 (5 bases). The germline V gene has CDR1 SEHNR and CDR2 FQNEAQ (reference sequence). Trimming pared 4 bases from V and 5 bases from J, leaving 11 bases between. The CDR3 consists of 13 residues. The CDR3 region is CASSSGYTETQYF. The CDR3 DNA reads as TGTGCCAGCAGCTCGGGGTATACGGAGACCCAGTACTTC.

At least ten counts were recorded for this clonotype. The rearrangement uses TRBV29-1 and TRBJ2-7, with 7 nucleotides matching TRBD1. The CDR3 length is 12 residues. CDR1 and CDR2 (germline): SQVTM, ANQGSEA. Unmatched junction bases numbered 4, after V lost 6 bases and J lost 2 bases. CDR3 residues: CSVTQGPYEQYF. In nucleotides, the CDR3 is TGCAGCGTGACACAGGGGCCCTACGAGCAGTACTTC.

This clonotype was recorded many times. The gene calls are TRBV23-1 and TRBJ1-2; D may be TRBD1 (6 bases). TRBV23-1 is given ORF status, its function remaining uncertain. Trimming stripped 4 bases from V and 1 base from J, with 19 bases between. CDR3 length: 17 amino acids. The CDR3 DNA sequence: TGCGCCAGCAGTCCCGGGACACCAAGAACCTTTAACTATGGCTACACCTTC. Protein product: CASSPGTPRTFNYGYTF.

This clonotype was seen at least ten times. This chain connects TRBV7-9 to TRBJ1-1, with D perhaps matching TRBD1 (5 bases). Germline CDR1 SEHNR, CDR2 FQNEAQ (reference sequence). V shed 2 bases and J shed 3 bases, with 13 bases lying between them. The CDR3 totals 15 residues. CDR3 loop: CASSLRDGGDTEAFF. Written as DNA, the CDR3 is TGTGCCAGCAGCTTAAGGGACGGAGGGGACACTGAAGCTTTCTTT.

This clonotype was seen repeatedly, ten times or more. This rearrangement joins TRBV7-8 to TRBJ2-5; a possible D gene is TRBD2 (5 bases). The CDR3 contains 12 residues. In germline, CDR1 is SGHVS, CDR2 FQNEAQ. V lost 4 bases, J lost 4 bases, and 7 bases lay in between. CDR3 sequence reads: CASSSGLETQYF. The CDR3 DNA follows: TGTGCCAGCAGCTCTGGACTAGAGACCCAGTACTTC.

This chain links TRBV7-3 with TRBJ2-3, with D perhaps matching TRBD1 (6 bases). From germline, CDR1 is SGHTA and CDR2 FQGTGA. This CDR3 has 18 residues. The V end lost 4 bases, the J end lost 2 bases, and 22 bases lay between the germline ends. CDR3 protein: CASSYREGVWDNTDTQYF. The CDR3 nucleotides read TGTGCCAGCAGCTATAGGGAAGGTGTTTGGGACAACACAGATACGCAGTATTTT.

V gene TRBV7-8 combines with J gene TRBJ2-1, with D unclear. CDR3 size: 13 residues. Per germline, CDR1 SGHVS and CDR2 FQNEAQ. The V end lost 5 bases, the J end lost 0 bases, and 5 bases lay between the germline ends. The CDR3 here is CASSQRSYNEQFF. CDR3 sequence (DNA): TGTGCCAGCAGCCAACGCTCCTACAATGAGCAGTTCTTC.

V gene TRBV6-1 combines with J gene TRBJ2-1; possibly TRBD2 for D (5 bases). This CDR3 contains 15 residues. The germline gives CDR1 MNHNS, CDR2 SASEGT. With 6 bases removed from V and 3 bases from J, the gap between germline ends came to 15 bases. Here the CDR3 reads CASSRLGGGYNEQFF. As DNA, the CDR3 is TGTGCCAGCAGCCGACTGGGCGGAGGCTACAATGAGCAGTTCTTC.